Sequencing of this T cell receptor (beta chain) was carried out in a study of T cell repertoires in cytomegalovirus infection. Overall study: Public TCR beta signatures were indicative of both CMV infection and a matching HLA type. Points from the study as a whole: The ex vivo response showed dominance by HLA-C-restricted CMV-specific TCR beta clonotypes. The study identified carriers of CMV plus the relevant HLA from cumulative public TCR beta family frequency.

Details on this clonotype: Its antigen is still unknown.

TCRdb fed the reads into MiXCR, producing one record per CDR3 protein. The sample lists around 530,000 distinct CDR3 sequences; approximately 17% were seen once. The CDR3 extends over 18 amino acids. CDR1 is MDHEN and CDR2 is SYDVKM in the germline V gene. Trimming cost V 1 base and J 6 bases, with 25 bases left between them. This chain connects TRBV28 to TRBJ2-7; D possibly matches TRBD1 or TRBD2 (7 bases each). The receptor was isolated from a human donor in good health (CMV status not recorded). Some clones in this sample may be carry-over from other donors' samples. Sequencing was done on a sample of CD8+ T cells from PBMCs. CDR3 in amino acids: CASSLLSPSGGTGAEQYF. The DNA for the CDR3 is TGTGCCAGCAGTTTATTATCGCCTAGCGGAGGAACAGGGGCCGAGCAGTACTTC. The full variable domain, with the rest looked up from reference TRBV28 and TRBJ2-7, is DVKVTQSSRYLVKRTGEKVFLECVQDMDHENMFWYRQDPGLGLRLIYFSYDVKMKEKGDIPEGYSVSREKKERFSLILESASTNQTSMYLCASSLLSPSGGTGAEQYFGPGTRLTVT.